One and the same sample provided the 13 T cell receptor beta chains below, sequenced in a study of cytomegalovirus exposure and HLA in healthy donors. Primers included in the PCR were 60 Vbeta and 13 Jbeta primers. Produced via immunoSEQ multiplex PCR; TCRdb's table is partial and in-frame only. The sample shows approximately 140,000 clones, roughly 80% of them seen only once. The sequencing sample was made of PBMCs. The receptors come from a human donor in good health.

The chain recombines TRBV4-2 with TRBJ2-1; 9 positions agree with TRBD2. The CDR3 contains 18 residues. J gave up 2 bases and V 3 bases, and 11 bases lay outside the gene matches. The germline gives CDR1 LGHNA, CDR2 YNFKEQ. The CDR3 region is CASSHGAGGERAYNEQFF. CDR3 nucleotides: TGTGCCAGCAGCCACGGAGCGGGAGGAGAAAGAGCCTACAATGAGCAGTTCTTC.

The rearrangement uses TRBV7-9 and TRBJ2-7, with D possibly being TRBD1 (5 bases). Germline CDR1 SEHNR, CDR2 FQNEAQ (reference sequence). This CDR3 is built from 15 residues. Trimming cost V 7 bases and J 2 bases, with 18 bases left between them. The CDR3 sequence is CASTFGDSVAYEQYF. The CDR3 DNA follows: TGTGCCAGCACCTTCGGCGACAGCGTCGCCTACGAGCAGTACTTC. Filled out from reference TRBV7-9 and TRBJ2-7, the complete variable domain reads DTGVSQNPRHKITKRGQNVTFRCDPISEHNRLYWYRQTLGQGPEFLTYFQNEAQLEKSRLLSDRFSAERPKGSFSTLEIQRTEQGDSAMYLCASTFGDSVAYEQYFGPGTRLTVT.

This chain uses TRBV19 with TRBJ1-5; 7 bases are a match to TRBD1. Germline V gene data show CDR1 as LNHDA and CDR2 as SQIVND (reference sequence). This CDR3 is 14 amino acids long. The V segment lost 5 bases and the J segment 3 bases; nucleotides outside the gene matches: 4. CDR3 sequence reads: CASSPGQANQPQHF. The CDR3 DNA reads TGTGCCAGTAGTCCAGGACAGGCCAATCAGCCCCAGCATTTT.

This clone was counted a few times. The CDR3 sequence is CASRVSGHEKLFF. Here the CDR3 DNA reads TGTGCCAGCAGGGTTAGTGGGCACGAAAAACTGTTTTTT. The rearrangement uses TRBV2 and TRBJ1-4; D ambiguous. The CDR3 has 13 residues. V lost 6 bases and J 8 bases, leaving 13 bases between the germline ends. CDR1 and CDR2 (germline): SNHLY, FYNNEI.

The chain links TRBV6-5 to TRBJ1-5; weak D call: TRBD1 (6 bases). The CDR3 covers 13 residues. V lost 11 bases and J lost 5, with 16 bases in between. Germline V gene sequence: CDR1 MNHEY, CDR2 SVGAGI. CDR3 sequence reads: CASGQGRHQPQHF. In nucleotides, the CDR3 is TGTGCCTCAGGGCAGGGGCGTCATCAGCCCCAGCATTTT.

The CDR3 reads CASSSRTDNNQPQHF. CDR3 nucleotides: TGTGCCAGCAGCTCCCGGACAGATAACAATCAGCCCCAGCATTTT. V and J are TRBV7-2 and TRBJ1-5; a weak D match, TRBD1 (6 bases). V was shortened by 4 bases and J by 3 bases, with 13 bases between the two germline ends. CDR3 length: 15 amino acids. Germline V gives CDR1 SGHTA, CDR2 FQGNSA.

The chain joins TRBV27 to TRBJ1-2, with D uncertain. The V gene's germline CDR1 is MNHEY and CDR2 SMNVEV (reference sequence). The CDR3 length is 14 residues. V lost 5 bases and J 7 bases, leaving 17 bases between the germline ends. CDR3 DNA: TGTGCCAGCAGTCGCACGGGGTCCACTTTTGGCTACACCTTC. Translated, it gives CASSRTGSTFGYTF.

This clone was detected a few times. The chain recombines TRBV30 with TRBJ1-1; D call uncertain. Germline CDR1 is GTSNPN and CDR2 is SVGIG (reference sequence). This CDR3 is built from 12 residues. V lost 8 bases and J 10 bases, leaving 20 bases between the germline ends. The CDR3 here is CAVTPRGNRAFF. CDR3 bases: TGTGCCGTAACCCCACGGGGTAACAGAGCTTTCTTT.

This chain uses TRBV4-2 with TRBJ2-7, with 7 bases fitting TRBD1. V shed 11 bases, J shed 7 bases, and the junction held 8 bases outside the gene matches. This CDR3 comprises 11 residues. CDR1 LGHNA and CDR2 YNFKEQ come from the germline V gene. This CDR3 is CASEGAEEQYF. DNA for the CDR3: TGTGCCTCCGAGGGGGCCGAAGAGCAGTACTTC.

This clone was recorded only once. The chain recombines TRBV28 with TRBJ2-1, with D maybe TRBD2 (5 bases). The germline CDR1 and CDR2 sequences are MDHEN and SYDVKM. V was trimmed by 5 bases and J by 11 bases, leaving 13 bases between them. This CDR3 has 12 amino acids. The CDR3: CASSPKRPQQFF. The CDR3 bases are TGTGCCAGCAGTCCCAAGCGGCCTCAGCAGTTCTTC.

The chain links TRBV28 to TRBJ2-7; a weak D match, TRBD1 (6 bases). V was pared by 2 bases and J by 6 bases, with 14 bases between. The germline CDR1 and CDR2 sequences are MDHEN and SYDVKM. The CDR3 runs to 14 residues. This CDR3 is CASSLSMGAREQYF. Here the CDR3 DNA reads TGTGCCAGCAGTTTAAGTATGGGGGCGCGCGAGCAGTACTTC.

The chain joins TRBV28 to TRBJ1-2; TRBD1 is a possible D gene (6 bases). V was clipped by 2 bases and J by 3 bases, with 10 bases between them. The CDR3 extends over 14 amino acids. In germline, CDR1 is MDHEN, CDR2 SYDVKM. This CDR3 reads CASSLSRGYYGYTF. CDR3 DNA: TGTGCCAGCAGTTTAAGCAGGGGATACTATGGCTACACCTTC.

The chain links TRBV4-3 to TRBJ2-3; possible D gene TRBD2, 6 bases. The CDR3 is made up of 17 amino acids. Germline V lookup: CDR1 LGHNA, CDR2 YSLEER. V gave up 0 bases and J gave up 2 bases, with 15 bases separating them. CDR3 DNA sequence: TGCGCCAGCAGCCAAGATCACGGGGAGGTAGACACAGATACGCAGTATTTT. This translates into CASSQDHGEVDTDTQYF.